The 15 T cell receptor beta chains presented below share a single source sample, sequenced in a study of blood T cell repertoires in COVID-19. Assay used: immunoSEQ multiplex PCR; TCRdb lists only in-frame clones, some missing. There are 100,000 to 150,000 clones in the sample; about 74% occur only once, and 4.5% to 6% lies in the top ten. The specimen sequenced was peripheral blood. The receptors here all came from an elderly man with COVID-19, enrolled during active disease.

The V gene is TRBV18, the J gene TRBJ2-3; 8 bases are shared with TRBD2. Germline values: CDR1 KGHSH, CDR2 LQKENI. The V segment lost 1 base and the J segment 4 bases; nucleotides outside the gene matches: 7. The CDR3 has 16 amino acids. The CDR3 DNA sequence: TGTGCCAGCTCACCACGAGGGAGCGGGAGACCAGATACGCAGTATTTT. Encoded protein: CASSPRGSGRPDTQYF. Filled out from reference TRBV18 and TRBJ2-3, the complete variable domain reads NAGVMQNPRHLVRRRGQEARLRCSPMKGHSHVYWYRQLPEEGLKFMVYLQKENIIDESGMPKERFSAEFPKEGPSILRIQQVVRGDSAAYFCASSPRGSGRPDTQYFGPGTRLTVL.

The CDR3 spells CASSRPGNGELFF. The CDR3 DNA reads as TGTGCCAGCAGCCGTCCGGGGAACGGGGAGCTGTTTTTT. This chain uses TRBV3-1 (or the pseudogene TRBV3-2) with TRBJ2-2; D perhaps matches TRBD2 (5 bases). This CDR3 has 13 amino acids. The germline CDR1 and CDR2 sequences are LGHDT and YNNKEL (reference sequence). Between the trimmed V and J ends, which lost 4 bases and 7 bases, there was a span of 10 bases.

This sequence joins TRBV29-1 and TRBJ1-2, with D perhaps matching TRBD1 (5 bases). Trimming shortened V by 1 base and J by 9 bases, and 15 bases separated the two germline ends. CDR1 and CDR2 (germline): SQVTM, ANQGSEA. CDR3 length: 13 amino acids. CDR3 DNA: TGCAGCGTTGAAGTAGGGGCGGTTCGAAGCTACACCTTC. Translation gives CSVEVGAVRSYTF. Full variable domain (outside the CDR3, taken from reference TRBV29-1 and TRBJ1-2): SAVISQKPSRDICQRGTSLTIQCQVDSQVTMMFWYRQQPGQSLTLIATANQGSEATYESGFVIDKFPISRPNLTFSTLTVSNMSPEDSSIYLCSVEVGAVRSYTFGSGTRLTVV.

This chain connects TRBV6-5 to TRBJ1-1; no definite D call. Germline lookup yields CDR1 MNHEY and CDR2 SVGAGI. The CDR3 is 14 amino acids. V was cut by 5 bases and J by 2 bases, with 12 bases left in between. CDR3 protein: CASSTSDLNTEAFF. DNA for the CDR3: TGTGCCAGCAGTACATCAGATCTCAACACTGAAGCTTTCTTT.

The chain joins TRBV7-3 to TRBJ2-2; TRBD1 might be the D (6 bases). The V and J ends lost 5 bases and 2 bases respectively, with 12 bases between them. This CDR3 contains 15 residues. Germline V lookup: CDR1 SGHTA, CDR2 FQGTGA. This chain's CDR3 is CASSPMDRNTGELFF. The CDR3 coding sequence is TGTGCCAGCAGCCCAATGGACAGAAACACCGGGGAGCTGTTTTTT.

The V gene is TRBV6-5, the J gene TRBJ2-2, with unresolved D. Per germline, CDR1 MNHEY and CDR2 SVGAGI. CDR3 size: 16 residues. V lost 2 bases and J 3 bases, leaving 13 bases between the germline ends. The CDR3: CASSYPRGVDTGELFF. CDR3 nucleotides: TGTGCCAGCAGTTACCCTCGAGGTGTGGACACCGGGGAGCTGTTTTTT.

The sample holds one count of this clone. The J gene is TRBJ2-2, the V gene TRBV27; D possibly corresponds to TRBD2 (6 bases). CDR3 length equals 13 residues. CDR1 MNHEY and CDR2 SMNVEV come from the germline V gene (reference sequence). The V and J ends lost 5 bases and 7 bases respectively, with 11 bases between them. The CDR3: CASSRGLNGELFF. The CDR3 DNA is TGTGCCAGCAGTCGGGGACTCAACGGGGAGCTGTTTTTT.

V usage is TRBV28 and J usage is TRBJ2-1; 9 nucleotides agree with TRBD2. The germline gives CDR1 MDHEN, CDR2 SYDVKM. The CDR3 spans 17 residues. After removal of 5 bases from V and 6 bases from J, the junction contained 14 bases not matched to a gene. The CDR3 DNA reads TGTGCCAGCAGTCCGGGAGGTGCGGGAGGGCCAATCAATGAGCAGTTCTTC. It yields the protein CASSPGGAGGPINEQFF.

For this clone: In the same sample, other DNA sequences code for this CDR3. The chain has TRBV5-1 and TRBJ2-7; 8 positions match TRBD2. The trim removed 2 bases at V and 3 bases at J, leaving 7 bases unmatched. The CDR3 length is 15 residues. CDR1 and CDR2 (germline): SGHRS, YFSETQ. CDR3 DNA: TGCGCCAGCAGCTTAGGAACGGGAGGGCTCTACGAGCAGTACTTC. This encodes CASSLGTGGLYEQYF.

The CDR3 DNA follows: TGTGCCAGCAGCGCAGGTTTCTACGAGCAGTACTTC. It codes for CASSAGFYEQYF. V is TRBV14 and J is TRBJ2-7; D remains ambiguous. CDR3 size: 12 residues. V lost 5 bases and J lost 3, with 8 bases in between. The germline V gene has CDR1 SGHDN and CDR2 FVKESK.

The chain has TRBV5-1 and TRBJ2-2; D not resolved. Trimming removed 4 bases at V and 5 bases at J, with 6 bases between. Germline CDR1 SGHRS, CDR2 YFSETQ. The length of the CDR3 is 12 residues. This CDR3 is CASSQRTGELFF. For the CDR3, the DNA is TGCGCCAGCAGCCAACGGACCGGGGAGCTGTTTTTT.

The V and J genes are TRBV7-2 and TRBJ2-7; D remains unclear. The V gene lost 1 base and the J gene lost 2 bases, with 15 bases spanning the gap. CDR3 length: 16 residues. Germline assignment: CDR1 SGHTA and CDR2 FQGNSA. The CDR3 coding sequence is TGTGCCAGCAGCTTAGGAGGCGGAACAATTCCCTACGAGCAGTACTTC. Its translation is CASSLGGGTIPYEQYF.

The chain is built from TRBV14 and TRBJ2-1; TRBD2 agrees at 7 bases. J gave up 2 bases and V 0 bases, and 7 bases lay outside the gene matches. Germline V gives CDR1 SGHDN, CDR2 FVKESK. The CDR3 runs to 17 residues. CDR3 protein: CASSQDPREWTYNEQFF. The CDR3 region has the DNA TGTGCCAGCAGCCAAGATCCGCGGGAGTGGACCTACAATGAGCAGTTCTTC.

This clone occurred once. The rearrangement uses TRBV5-5 and TRBJ1-1; TRBD1 aligns across 7 bases. CDR1 is SGHKS, CDR2 YYEKEE, per germline (reference sequence). The CDR3 is 15 residues long. With 4 bases clipped from V and 4 bases from J, the junction kept 10 bases outside the gene matches. For the CDR3, the DNA is TGTGCCAGCAGCAGAGAGACAGGGAGGTCCACTGAAGCTTTCTTT. Its translation is CASSRETGRSTEAFF.

The chain is built from TRBV4-3 and TRBJ2-2, with 13 bases fitting TRBD2. Germline V lookup: CDR1 LGHNA, CDR2 YSLEER. The CDR3 has 18 amino acids. V trimming: 4 bases; J trimming: 1 base; junction bases outside the gene matches: 6. CDR3 sequence reads: CASSPWTSGRLNTGELFF. CDR3 coding DNA: TGCGCCAGCAGCCCTTGGACTAGCGGGAGACTGAACACCGGGGAGCTGTTTTTT.